The sequence of this T cell receptor beta chain was determined in a study of blood T cell repertoires in COVID-19. Across the whole study: The United States, Italy and Spain provided the acute and convalescent COVID-19 samples. Sources were T cells, B-cell-depleted T cells, or PBMCs; the material itself was cDNA or gDNA.

This CDR3 has 15 residues. V dropped 4 bases and J dropped 3 bases, with 13 bases sitting between them. Germline CDR1 reads LGHDT; CDR2 reads YNNKEL (reference sequence). In the original processing: Using reference gene primer amplification, nucleated cell counts were estimated. Some clones are missing from TCRdb's copy, which holds only in-frame ones; the method was immunoSEQ multiplex PCR. V and J calls and clone size are copied from that table; D and trimming were computed from the DNA. The table has 150,000 to 200,000 clones, around 80% seen once; the top ten hold roughly 9.6%. Specimen: peripheral blood. The origin of this receptor is a man aged 55-75 years with active or convalescent COVID-19. V usage is TRBV3-1 (or the pseudogene TRBV3-2) and J usage is TRBJ2-1; D may be TRBD2 (6 bases). CDR3 loop: CASSPPGTFYNEQFF. CDR3 DNA: TGTGCCAGCAGCCCCCCCGGGACTTTCTACAATGAGCAGTTCTTC.